This TCR beta chain was identified during a study of regulatory T cells in long-lasting Graves disease. Across the whole study: Newly diagnosed Graves' patients had under 3 months of antithyroid drugs. Study-wide points: Persistent disease showed a preference for TRBV28, TRBJ1-2 and TRBJ2-5.

The sample holds many counts of this clonotype. Its matching antigen is unknown. Library construction for TCR beta used iRepertoire HTBI primers and Arm-PCR of CDR3 regions. Each CDR3 protein gets one entry after TCRdb re-called the multiplex PCR reads with MiXCR. The sample has 350,000 to 500,000 distinct CDR3 sequences, about 14% seen once. The V gene's germline CDR1 is KGHSH and CDR2 LQKENI. V trimming: 2 bases; J trimming: 1 base; junction bases outside the gene matches: 0. This CDR3 comprises 15 residues. Noted time point: newly diagnosed GD, antithyroid drugs for less than 3 months. PBMC RNA was the source of the TCR library. These records were also assigned to another study, of T cells in Graves' hyperthyroidism and ophthalmopathy. That work states: Within blood appeared most thyroid clonotypes that had expanded above 0.001.

The TCR sequence derives from a woman between 50 and 59 years old with Graves disease. The J gene is TRBJ2-1, the V gene TRBV18, with TRBD2 matching 9 bases. Source: peripheral blood mononuclear cells (PBMCs), taken at new diagnosis, from a patient treated with antithyroid drugs. The CDR3 region is CASSPSGRSYNEQFF. The CDR3 nucleotides are TGTGCCAGCTCACCAAGCGGGAGGTCCTACAATGAGCAGTTCTTC.